This TCR beta chain was identified during a study of OX40 agonist ivuxolimab in advanced cancers. Study overall: A diagnosis of hepatocellular carcinoma, melanoma, renal cell or head and neck cancer was present in dose-escalation patients. Partial responses were achieved by three patients: one hepatocellular carcinoma, two cutaneous melanoma. Study-level results: With doses of 0.1 to 3.0 mg/kg, CD4+ and CD8+ blood T cells had undergone clonal expansion by week 6. Partial responders at 0.1-3.0 mg/kg showed near-lowest clonal expansion.

Using immunoSEQ multiplex PCR, the repertoire was profiled, and TCRdb retains in-frame clones only, with some absent. The sample contains more than 90,000 clones, about 79% of which appear only once. This CDR3 has 15 residues. The V and J ends lost 3 bases and 3 bases respectively, with 14 bases between them. The germline gives CDR1 SGHAT, CDR2 FQDESV (reference sequence). With respect to this clone: Its antigen is unknown.

Material: CD4+ or CD8+ T cells sorted from blood, obtained in a trial of the OX40 agonist ivuxolimab. The receptor comes from an adult with an advanced solid tumor such as melanoma, head and neck, liver or kidney cancer. This sequence joins TRBV11-1 and TRBJ1-2, with D hard to call. As DNA, the CDR3 is TGTGCCAGCAGCTTTTCCGGGAATACGTACTATGGCTACACCTTC. As protein: CASSFSGNTYYGYTF.